A selection of T cell receptor beta chains follows, all from one sample in a study of control samples from healthy donors and cancer patients. Method: immunoSEQ multiplex PCR; TCRdb's copy keeps in-frame clones and lacks some. In the table there are some 110,000 clones, 85% to 90% of which are singletons. Sequences were obtained from PBMCs. These receptors originate from a woman aged 50 to 65 with colorectal cancer. Each CDR3 is given with its conserved first and last residue. The D gene is left open where the match is weak. Size values are once, few and many counts, or a class for expanded clones, and some rows have none.

j_call	v_call	d_call	cdr3_length	clone_size	cdr3_nt	cdr3_aa
TRBJ2-7	TRBV19	TRBD2	16	-	TGTGCCAGTAGTAGGCAGAGCGGGGGCAAAAGGAGGGAGCAGTACTTC	CASSRQSGGKRREQYF
TRBJ2-4	TRBV19	-	17	-	TGTGCCAGTAGAATCCGGGGGGACATGAGACCCAAAAACATTCAGTACTTC	CASRIRGDMRPKNIQYF
TRBJ1-3	TRBV4-1	TRBD1	18	-	TGCGCCAGCAGCCTCCGGGACAGGGTCTGGAGCTCTGGAAACACCATATATTTT	CASSLRDRVWSSGNTIYF
TRBJ2-7	TRBV6-5	-	15	-	TGTGCCAGCAGCCGACTAGTTGTCGGTCGCTACGAGCAGTACTTC	CASSRLVVGRYEQYF
TRBJ2-3	TRBV2	-	13	-	TGTGCCAGCAGCTTCCAGTTCACAGATACGCAGTATTTT	CASSFQFTDTQYF
TRBJ2-3	TRBV5-1	TRBD1	17	-	TGCGCCAGCAGCCGACACCCCGGGACAGCTAGCACAGATACGCAGTATTTT	CASSRHPGTASTDTQYF
TRBJ1-2	TRBV6-5	TRBD1	16	-	TGTGCCAGCAGTTTGAGATACTACGACAGGGCTTATGGCTACACCTTC	CASSLRYYDRAYGYTF
TRBJ2-3	TRBV7-2	-	14	-	TGTGCCAGCAGCTTAGAAAACTTCGCAGATACGCAGTATTTT	CASSLENFADTQYF
TRBJ2-3	TRBV5-1	-	15	-	TGCGCCAGCAGCTTGTACGGGGCCACCCCAGATACGCAGTATTTT	CASSLYGATPDTQYF
TRBJ2-3	TRBV7-7	-	15	-	TGTGCTAGCAGCTTACGCACAAATCCCCAAGATACGCAGTATTTT	CASSLRTNPQDTQYF
TRBJ2-7	TRBV27	-	16	-	TGTGCCAGCAGTCGTACCGCGGGAATGGCGAGAAGCCAGCAGTACTTC	CASSRTAGMARSQQYF
TRBJ2-5	TRBV15	-	14	-	TGTGCCACCAGCAGAGACAGGGGCCAAGAGACCCAGTACTTC	CATSRDRGQETQYF
TRBJ2-2	TRBV6-2/TRBV6-3	-	14	once	TGTGCCAGCAGTTACCGGGTTATCACCGGGGAGCTGTTTTTT	CASSYRVITGELFF